These 13 T cell receptor beta chains originate from one sample sequenced in a study of T cell responses to AZD1222 COVID-19 vaccine. Only in-frame clones appear in the TCRdb table, and some are missing; sequencing was by immunoSEQ multiplex PCR. The sample holds approximately 100,000 clones; roughly 87% are singletons and the top ten take 16%. This specimen was peripheral blood, taken on day 0 of AZD1222 vaccination. These receptors all come from an adult in good health.

The CDR3 DNA follows: TGTGCCTGGAGAGGGACAGGGGGAATTCAGCCCCAGCATTTT. Its translation: CAWRGTGGIQPQHF. The chain recombines TRBV30 with TRBJ1-5; TRBD1 aligns across 11 bases. With 3 bases clipped from V and 6 bases from J, the junction kept 4 bases outside the gene matches. CDR1 is GTSNPN, CDR2 SVGIG, per germline (reference sequence). The CDR3 contains 14 residues.

The J gene is TRBJ2-1, the V gene TRBV9, with a tentative D call TRBD1 (5 bases). The ends were cut back, 0 bases at V and 4 bases at J, with 8 bases in the middle. Germline loops: CDR1 SGDLS, CDR2 YYNGEE. The CDR3 consists of 14 residues. CDR3 coding DNA: TGTGCCAGCAGCGTAGTTGGGGCGTACAATGAGCAGTTCTTC. This gives the protein CASSVVGAYNEQFF.

The V gene is TRBV30, the J gene TRBJ1-1; 7 bases fit TRBD1. The V and J ends lost 2 bases and 10 bases, in that order; junction bases with no gene match: 7. The germline V gene encodes CDR1 GTSNPN and CDR2 SVGIG (reference sequence). The CDR3 has 12 residues. The CDR3 sequence: CAWSPQTGRAFF. In DNA form, the CDR3 reads TGTGCCTGGAGTCCCCAGACAGGGAGAGCTTTCTTT.

This clone was seen only once. The chain couples TRBV5-1 to TRBJ2-7; tentative D call: TRBD1 (5 bases). The CDR3 totals 17 residues. The germline V gene encodes CDR1 SGHRS and CDR2 YFSETQ. Trimming removed 4 bases from V and 6 bases from J, with 26 bases in between. The DNA for the CDR3 is TGCGCCAGCAGCGGGGCGTTTTACTCGGGTGGATTCGGCGAGCAGTACTTC. Translating it yields CASSGAFYSGGFGEQYF.

This clone is labeled medium-sized (0.01 to 0.1%). V and J are TRBV2 and TRBJ2-1; no reliable D call. V dropped 4 bases and J dropped 9 bases, with 7 bases sitting between them. The V gene's germline CDR1 is SNHLY and CDR2 FYNNEI. CDR3 length equals 11 residues. The CDR3 nucleotides are TGTGCCAGCAGTGGTTCTACTGAGCAGTTCTTC. Protein product: CASSGSTEQFF. The whole variable domain, remainder taken from reference TRBV2 and TRBJ2-1, is EPEVTQTPSHQVTQMGQEVILRCVPISNHLYFYWYRQILGQKVEFLVSFYNNEISEKSEIFDDQFSVERPDGSNFTLKIRSTKLEDSAMYFCASSGSTEQFFGPGTRLTVL.

This clone occurred a few times. This sequence joins TRBV7-9 and TRBJ2-7, with D perhaps TRBD2 (5 bases). Germline-derived CDR1 and CDR2 are SEHNR and FQNEAQ (reference sequence). The CDR3 totals 12 residues. Trimming removed 3 bases from V and 3 bases from J, with 6 bases in between. In nucleotides, the CDR3 is TGTGCCAGCAGCTTTCGGGGCTACGAGCAGTACTTC. Amino acid sequence: CASSFRGYEQYF.

The J gene is TRBJ2-7, the V gene TRBV7-9; no clear D. Germline CDR1 reads SEHNR; CDR2 reads FQNEAQ (reference sequence). The V gene lost 5 bases and the J gene lost 3 bases, with 8 bases spanning the gap. This CDR3 has 12 residues. In DNA form, the CDR3 reads TGTGCCAGCAGCCTATTTGGCTACGAGCAGTACTTC. It encodes CASSLFGYEQYF.

The chain has TRBV2 and TRBJ2-7; D gene ambiguous. The V and J ends lost 8 bases and 0 bases respectively, with 14 bases between them. Germline CDR1 SNHLY, CDR2 FYNNEI. The CDR3 contains 14 residues. CDR3 DNA: TGTGCCAGCCTTGTTTCGGGTTTCTCCTACGAGCAGTACTTC. It is translated as CASLVSGFSYEQYF.

The chain combines TRBV19 with TRBJ1-1, with 9 bases fitting TRBD1. Germline V gene lookup returns CDR1 LNHDA and CDR2 SQIVND (reference sequence). The J segment lost 1 base and the V segment lost 9 bases, leaving 6 bases of the junction unmatched. This CDR3 has 14 amino acids. The CDR3 here is CASRRDRANTEAFF. CDR3 bases: TGTGCCAGCAGACGGGACAGGGCGAACACTGAAGCTTTCTTT.

CDR3 sequence (DNA): TGTGCCAGCAGCTTAGATAGCGGAGGGAACTACGAGCAGTACTTC. Amino acid sequence: CASSLDSGGNYEQYF. The chain employs TRBV7-2 and TRBJ2-7, with D tentatively TRBD2 (6 bases). Trimming pared 1 base from V and 3 bases from J, leaving 13 bases between. There are 15 residues in the CDR3. Looked up from germline, CDR1 is SGHTA and CDR2 is FQGNSA. The variable domain in full, completed from reference TRBV7-2 and TRBJ2-7, reads GAGVSQSPSNKVTEKGKDVELRCDPISGHTALYWYRQSLGQGLEFLIYFQGNSAPDKSGLPSDRFSAERTGGSVSTLTIQRTQQEDSAVYLCASSLDSGGNYEQYFGPGTRLTVT.

The chain couples TRBV28 to TRBJ1-1, with 7 bases fitting TRBD1. This CDR3 is 14 amino acids long. Germline V CDR1 and CDR2: MDHEN, SYDVKM. Trimming at V came to 5 bases and at J to 0 bases, leaving 3 bases not matched to a gene. The CDR3 region is CASSGQVMNTEAFF. In nucleotides, the CDR3 is TGTGCCAGCAGTGGACAGGTCATGAACACTGAAGCTTTCTTT.

The chain is built from TRBV10-3 and TRBJ2-7, with D maybe TRBD1 (6 bases). Germline V CDR1 and CDR2: ENHRY, SYGVKD. Trimming removed 2 bases at V and 5 bases at J, with 13 bases between. CDR3 length: 14 amino acids. The CDR3: CAISEVRDNNEQYF. For the CDR3, the DNA is TGTGCCATCAGTGAGGTAAGGGACAACAACGAGCAGTACTTC.

This chain connects TRBV5-4 to TRBJ2-1; 8 bases are a match to TRBD2. The V segment lost 4 bases and the J segment 8 bases; nucleotides outside the gene matches: 11. Germline CDR1 reads SGHNT; CDR2 reads YYREEE (reference sequence). The CDR3 has 15 amino acids. In DNA form, the CDR3 reads TGTGCCAGCAGCCCGGGACGGGGGACTAGAGATGAGCAGTTCTTC. Translated: CASSPGRGTRDEQFF.